The 2 T cell receptor beta chains given below trace back to one sample, sequenced in a study of blood T cells in healthy people across ages (dated by TCRdb to 2013 to 2016). Library preparation used 5' RACE. The instrument was an Illumina HiSeq 2500. A second PCR of about 6 to 11 cycles was performed with a sample-barcoded 5' primer and a J-beta primer mix. Using fastp at Q25 and MiXCR, TCRdb reprocessed the public reads and kept productive beta chains. One record per CDR3 amino acid sequence lists the most common genes and DNA. Across this sample there are about 1.4 million distinct CDR3 sequences, with almost 60% seen only once. The ten largest clonotypes hold roughly 7% of the sample. Source material: blood. The receptors here all came from a man aged 18-30 years in good health.

This clonotype was detected only a few times. The gene calls are TRBV4-3 and TRBJ2-7; D gene unclear. The length of the CDR3 is 15 residues. In germline, CDR1 is LGHNA, CDR2 YSLEER. V was pared by 0 bases and J by 0 bases, with 9 bases between. The CDR3 loop is CASSQDAVPSYEQYF. CDR3 nucleotides: TGCGCCAGCAGCCAAGATGCAGTCCCCTCCTACGAGCAGTACTTC.

This clonotype was detected a few times. The V call is TRBV30, the J call TRBJ2-1, with 11 bases that match TRBD2. V shed 1 base, J shed 3 bases, and the junction held 8 bases outside the gene matches. Germline V gene lookup returns CDR1 GTSNPN and CDR2 SVGIG (reference sequence). The CDR3 has 17 amino acids. CDR3 in amino acids: CAWSATTSGSLYNEQFF. DNA for the CDR3: TGTGCCTGGAGTGCCACAACTAGCGGGAGTCTCTACAATGAGCAGTTCTTC.